This TCR beta chain was profiled in a study of CD8 T cells in ankylosing spondylitis. Study results and caveats: Characteristic, it appeared, of ankylosing spondylitis blood was a TCR beta motif of about eight highly homologous variants.

TCRdb analysed the 5' RACE reads with MiXCR anew, one entry per CDR3 protein. The sample has roughly 670,000 distinct CDR3 sequences, around 20% seen once. About this clonotype: Its antigen is as yet unknown.

This CDR3 is 13 amino acids long. The germline V and J ends were trimmed by 4 bases and 4 bases, with 8 bases remaining between them. The V and J genes are TRBV12-3 or TRBV12-4 and TRBJ1-5; TRBD1 might be the D (6 bases). Material: blood, either unsorted or a sorted T cell fraction (not recorded which). This receptor was taken from a male donor with ankylosing spondylitis. CDR3 sequence reads: CASSWTDNQPQHF. DNA for the CDR3: TGTGCCAGCAGTTGGACAGATAATCAGCCCCAGCATTTT.